A single TCR beta chain is shown here with its context. Its antigen is as yet unknown. At one boundary the junction diverges from the germline segment, which might be a read error. These data come from a study of blood T cells in healthy people across ages. Each donor was a healthy Caucasian individual from Russia, aged roughly 6 to 90. Roughly 10 milliliters of peripheral blood were drawn from each donor into EDTA-treated tubes. Study-wide results and limits: It was not known whether donors were CMV positive (a possible confounder of expanded clonotype changes).

The V gene's germline CDR1 is MDHEN and CDR2 SYDVKM. CDR3 size: 15 residues. Alongside a J-beta primer mix, a sample-barcoded 5' primer served in a second PCR lasting roughly 6 to 12 cycles. From the 5' RACE reads, TCRdb called clonotypes with MiXCR, one entry per CDR3 protein. The table records hundreds of thousands of distinct CDR3 sequences, around 48% of them present only once. The origin of this receptor is a man older than 75 in good health. Source material: blood. The chain links TRBV28 to TRBJ2-7; 8 bases align to TRBD2. DNA for the CDR3: TGTACCAGCAGTGCCGAAGCTAGCGGGCACTACGAGCAGTACTTC. Its translation is CTSSAEASGHYEQYF.